Sequencing of this T cell receptor beta chain was carried out in a study of Ad26.COV2.S vaccination and SARS-CoV-2 variants. Study in general: Donor joined the COV1001 Ad26.COV2.S trial arm. Ad26.COV2.S given intramuscularly, once or twice 56 days apart.

Study-wide results and caveats: Total T cell responses were possibly underestimated by TCR breadth and depth analyses. Reportedly, after vaccination the spike-specific CD8+ and CD4+ T cell responses displayed substantial breadth.

Method: immunoSEQ multiplex PCR; TCRdb's copy keeps in-frame clones and lacks some. The sample has around 450,000 clones; approximately 89% are singletons. Germline lookup yields CDR1 SGHNT and CDR2 YENEEA. This CDR3 has 14 residues. As to this clone: Its cognate antigen is unknown. One end of the junction varies from germline; a read error may be responsible.

This sample's treatment: some 20 received Ad26.COV2.S at low or high dose, single or two shots; 5 received placebo; per-sample allocation not given. Collection of samples fell on day 63 after the first vaccine or placebo injection. The starting material was peripheral blood, obtained in a trial of Ad26.COV2.S vaccine versus placebo. The chain joins TRBV11-3 to TRBJ1-4; 8 bases align to TRBD1. The clonotype originates from a person aged 18-65 years who received the Ad26.COV2.S COVID-19 vaccine or a placebo. Here the CDR3 DNA reads TGTGCCAGCAACTTAGGGACAGGAGGGGAAAAACTGTTTTTT. This sequence encodes CASNLGTGGEKLFF.